The sample holds a few counts of the clone carrying this T cell receptor (beta chain). Antigen unknown. This sample is drawn from a study of T-cell reconstitution after alpha-beta-depleted transplantation in children. Regarding the study as a whole: About two months after transplant, alpha-beta T cells reportedly came from several hundred expanded graft clones. Surviving recipient T cells and thymic progenitors underlay high day-60 TCRbeta diversity in some patients. Diversity and T-cell counts at one year after transplant derived mostly from new T cells.

Unique molecular identifiers tagged the TCRbeta library. TCRdb fed the PCR reads into MiXCR, producing one record per CDR3 protein. The data contain 500,000 or so distinct CDR3 sequences, 10% to 12% of them seen just once; the ten biggest clones take up 11% to 15%. CDR3 length: 13 amino acids. Trimming left V 7 bases short and J 7 bases short, with 17 bases between. CDR1 and CDR2 (germline): MDHEN, SYDVKM. Here the sequenced sample was PBMCs, mostly from graft donor cells, taken 180 days after TCRalphabeta/CD19-depleted stem cell transplant. The receptor's source is a female patient under 10 years old who had a stem cell transplant for aplastic anemia, so the T cells may come from the graft donor. The V and J genes are TRBV28 and TRBJ2-7; perhaps TRBD1 as D (5 bases). The CDR3 loop reads CASTLGAPREQYF. CDR3 coding DNA: TGTGCCAGCACCCTAGGGGCGCCGAGGGAGCAGTACTTC.